This T cell receptor (beta chain) originates from a study of blood T cell repertoires in COVID-19 (dated by TCRdb to the early 2020s). Regarding the study in general: Samples from collaborators originated in the United States, Italy and Spain and spanned both the acute and convalescent phases of COVID-19. The prospective study material was composed of cDNA or gDNA derived from T cells, B-cell-depleted T cells, or PBMCs. The dataset comprised deeply sampled blood TCRbeta repertoires from subjects exposed to, actively infected with, or recovered from COVID-19. The repertoires were released in a freely available public database meant as a resource for research on the immune response to SARS-CoV-2. The samples were drawn from two sources: the first 160 participants of the ongoing ImmuneRACE study, and fewer than 1,500 subjects contributed by 6 global collaborators. Nearly every sample came with metadata listing a de-identified subject ID, COVID-19 status, age in years and sex. HLA class I and class II types, where available, came from metadata supplied by the sample provider rather than from assay-based typing.

The study at large found these results: The amount of clinical and demographic metadata varied by source and participant and was provided uncurated.

Collaborating institutions collected whole blood in K2EDTA tubes following their own protocols. For TCRbeta analysis, collaborators shipped samples in one of three forms: frozen whole blood, isolated PBMCs, or DNA extracted from either of those sample types. The immunoSEQ Assay, a bias-controlled multiplex PCR, was used to amplify TCRbeta CDR3 regions from genomic DNA. The original methods were these. Nucleated cell counts per sample were estimated from amplification of reference gene primers within the assay. To quantify the absolute abundance of each unique TCRbeta CDR3 rearrangement, sequence reads were collapsed and filtered. For each sample, productive Simpson clonality was calculated as the square root of Simpson's diversity index across productive rearrangements. TCRdb took over this immuneACCESS table, retaining in-frame rearrangements with V and J assigned. Such tables are incomplete; in checked studies, under half of the missing clones stem from an unresolved V gene, and the remainder is unexplained. The V and J calls and clone size come from that table; D and trimming were worked out from the DNA. The sample has around 92,000 clones on record, about 84% of them singletons. 25% of the sample goes to the ten largest clones.

Only one count was recorded for this clone. Its antigen specificity is not known. No much larger clonotype is one base removed from it; base qualities were not supplied. CDR1 and CDR2 (LNHDA, SQIVND) derive from the germline V gene (reference sequence). The CDR3 holds 12 amino acids from the cysteine to the phenylalanine. Left in the record is the CDR3 DNA by itself, 36 bases read in frame from the first base. Deletion took 9 bases off V and 13 bases off J, with a span of 16 bases between the germline ends. The chain was built from TRBV19 and TRBJ2-6; TRBD1 could be the D gene, as 6 bases match. This clonotype originated in a human donor in a cohort sampled during active COVID-19. The sample comprised peripheral blood. The DNA is as follows: TGTGCCAGCCAGGACAGACTGTCGGTCCTGACTTTC. Its translation reads: CASQDRLSVLTF.